This TCR beta chain came from a study of monozygotic twins with inflammatory bowel disease (dated 2019 in TCRdb). Study-wide context: A total of about 28 monozygotic twin pairs were included in the full study, comprising nine German pairs (four IBD-concordant, five IBD-discordant) and 19 IBD-discordant Danish pairs. Each individual had, on average, about 151 000 unique TCRalpha sequences and 181 000 unique TCRbeta sequences available for analysis. The search for disease-associated traits relied mainly on comparing IBD patients with their genetically identical healthy co-twins within discordant pairs. Study-wide findings and limitations: Compared with healthy twins, IBD patients had fewer clonotypes in common with other individuals, a difference most pronounced in patients showing signs of disease activity. Measured by the inverse Simpson index, TCRbeta repertoire diversity was lower in IBD patients than in their healthy co-twins. The results gave no support for a single strong signal or clonotype linked to IBD. No difference in repertoire similarity was observed between concordant and discordant twins, possibly owing to limited statistical power. Differing immunosuppressive treatments among patients may have added background noise and inter-individual variability to the repertoires. The analysis was unable to tell different T cell subtypes apart.

As concerns this clonotype: The antigen it recognizes is unknown.

The library relied on 5' RACE. Preparation of each TCR library used about 4,000 ng of total RNA. For each sample, cDNA synthesis was carried out in eight separate reactions using SMARTScribe reverse transcriptase. During cDNA synthesis, unique molecular identifiers containing a 6-nucleotide sample barcode were introduced by template switching. Two nested PCRs of about 16 and 10 cycles amplified the TCRalpha and TCRbeta cDNA, and bead purification followed each PCR. Before amplification, cDNA was treated with uracil DNA-glycosylase and purified using the QIAquick PCR purification kit. The second PCR added Illumina TruSeq-compatible adapters along with sample-specific barcodes. Library quality and concentration were checked on TapeStation and Qubit, and libraries were pooled at 5 to 6.5 ng each. Sequencing of the pooled libraries was done on an Illumina HiSeq2500 single-index Rapid Run using custom sequencing primers and 2 x 100 bp reads. As for the authors' bioinformatics: UMI-based consensus assembly with MiGEC version 1.2.6 was used to correct PCR and sequencing errors. MiXCR version 2.1.1 was used for V(D)J alignment, clonotype assembly and CDR3 extraction. To normalise gene usage, clonotype sharing and MAIT/NKT TCR abundance, the top 1000, 10 000 and 20 000 clonotypes in each sample were analysed. Diversity was computed as the inverse Simpson index with the vegan R package after downsampling to 27 000 UMIs. Paired Mann-Whitney U tests on discordant twin pairs were used, with Benjamini-Hochberg multiple-testing correction. TCRdb reanalyzed the reads, keeping one entry per CDR3 protein sequence and omitting DNA. The V and J calls and clone size come from TCRdb's table, not from the authors' own analysis. The sample table gives approximately 400,000 distinct CDR3 sequences. The top ten constitute 2% to 3% of the sample.

From each donor, a roughly 2.7 ml peripheral blood sample was collected into PAXgene tubes and kept at -80 degrees C. Without T cell sorting, total RNA was isolated from whole blood using the PAXgene blood miRNA kit on an automated QIAcube. Peripheral blood from monozygotic twin pairs who were concordant or discordant for inflammatory bowel disease underwent deep TCRalpha and TCRbeta repertoire profiling using unique molecular barcoding. Smoking habits were recorded for all twin pairs, and each individual was classified as a current, former or never smoker. The CDR1 and CDR2 encoded by the germline V gene (reference sequence) are MNHEY and SMNVEV. The CDR3 spans 15 residues, from the cysteine through the phenylalanine. DNA is not on record.

The chain is assembled from TRBV27 and TRBJ2-7; the D call from TCRdb, TRBD1, cannot be confirmed without DNA. What was sequenced was blood. The TCR was taken from a human donor with ulcerative colitis or Crohn's disease, or a healthy co-twin of an affected twin (not recorded which). The CDR3 region: CASSLSTGVTYEQYF.